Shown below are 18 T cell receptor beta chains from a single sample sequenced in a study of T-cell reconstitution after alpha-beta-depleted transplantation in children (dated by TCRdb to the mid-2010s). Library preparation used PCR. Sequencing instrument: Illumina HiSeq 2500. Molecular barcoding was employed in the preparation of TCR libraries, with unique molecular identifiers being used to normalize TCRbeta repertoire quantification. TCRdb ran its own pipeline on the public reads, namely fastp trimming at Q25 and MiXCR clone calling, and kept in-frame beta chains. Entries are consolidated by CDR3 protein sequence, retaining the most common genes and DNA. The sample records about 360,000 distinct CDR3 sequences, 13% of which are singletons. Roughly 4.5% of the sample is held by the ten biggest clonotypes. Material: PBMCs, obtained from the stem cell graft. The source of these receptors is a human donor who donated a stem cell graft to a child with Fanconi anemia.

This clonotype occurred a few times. In DNA form, the CDR3 reads TGCAGTGCTTCCGAGTCTGGGGGGATTTTAGACACTGAAGCTTTCTTT. It codes for CSASESGGILDTEAFF. V usage is TRBV20-1 and J usage is TRBJ1-1; D is possibly TRBD1 (5 bases). V lost 5 bases, J lost 3 bases, and 22 bases lay in between. The CDR3 loop spans 16 amino acids. The germline V gene has CDR1 DFQATT and CDR2 SNEGSKA (reference sequence).

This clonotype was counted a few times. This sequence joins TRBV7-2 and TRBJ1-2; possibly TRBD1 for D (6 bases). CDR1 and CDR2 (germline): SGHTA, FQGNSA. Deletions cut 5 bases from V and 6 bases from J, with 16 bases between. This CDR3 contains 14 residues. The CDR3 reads CASSTRDNANGYTF. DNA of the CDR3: TGTGCCAGCAGCACCCGGGACAATGCCAATGGCTACACCTTC. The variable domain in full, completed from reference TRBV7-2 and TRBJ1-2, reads GAGVSQSPSNKVTEKGKDVELRCDPISGHTALYWYRQSLGQGLEFLIYFQGNSAPDKSGLPSDRFSAERTGGSVSTLTIQRTQQEDSAVYLCASSTRDNANGYTFGSGTRLTVV.

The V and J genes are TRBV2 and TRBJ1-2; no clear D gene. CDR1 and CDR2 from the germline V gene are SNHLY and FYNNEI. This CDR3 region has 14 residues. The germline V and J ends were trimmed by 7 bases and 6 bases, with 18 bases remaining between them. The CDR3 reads CASNPPLAGHGYTF. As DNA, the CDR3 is TGTGCCAGCAATCCCCCCCTGGCGGGTCATGGCTACACCTTC. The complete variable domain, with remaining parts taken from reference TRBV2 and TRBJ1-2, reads EPEVTQTPSHQVTQMGQEVILRCVPISNHLYFYWYRQILGQKVEFLVSFYNNEISEKSEIFDDQFSVERPDGSNFTLKIRSTKLEDSAMYFCASNPPLAGHGYTFGSGTRLTVV.

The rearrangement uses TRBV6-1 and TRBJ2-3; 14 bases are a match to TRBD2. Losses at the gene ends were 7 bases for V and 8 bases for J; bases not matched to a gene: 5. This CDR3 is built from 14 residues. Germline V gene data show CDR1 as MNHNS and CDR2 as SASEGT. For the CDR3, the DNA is TGTGCCAGCAAAGGACTAGCGGGGGGTGGTACGCAGTATTTT. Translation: CASKGLAGGGTQYF.

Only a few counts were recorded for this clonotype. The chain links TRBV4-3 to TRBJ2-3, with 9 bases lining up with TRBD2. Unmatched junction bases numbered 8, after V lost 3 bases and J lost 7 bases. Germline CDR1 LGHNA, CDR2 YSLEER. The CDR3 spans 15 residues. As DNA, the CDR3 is TGCGCCAGCAGCCAGGGACTAGCTGCCGGATATACGCAGTATTTT. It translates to CASSQGLAAGYTQYF.

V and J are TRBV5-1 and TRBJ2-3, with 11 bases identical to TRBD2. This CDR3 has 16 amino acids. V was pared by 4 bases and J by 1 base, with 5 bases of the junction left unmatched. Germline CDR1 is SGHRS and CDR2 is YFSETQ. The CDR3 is CASSPILAGGTDTQYF. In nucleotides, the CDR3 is TGCGCCAGCAGCCCGATACTAGCGGGAGGCACAGATACGCAGTATTTT. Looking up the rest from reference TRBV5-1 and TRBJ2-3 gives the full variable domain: KAGVTQTPRYLIKTRGQQVTLSCSPISGHRSVSWYQQTPGQGLQFLFEYFSETQRNKGNFPGRFSGRQFSNSRSEMNVSTLELGDSALYLCASSPILAGGTDTQYFGPGTRLTVL.

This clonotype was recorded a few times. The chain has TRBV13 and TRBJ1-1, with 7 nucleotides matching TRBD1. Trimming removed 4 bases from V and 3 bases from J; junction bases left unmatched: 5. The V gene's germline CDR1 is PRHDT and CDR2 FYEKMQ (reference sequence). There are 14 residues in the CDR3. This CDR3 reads CASSSTGYDTEAFF. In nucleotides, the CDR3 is TGTGCCAGCAGCTCGACAGGGTACGACACTGAAGCTTTCTTT.

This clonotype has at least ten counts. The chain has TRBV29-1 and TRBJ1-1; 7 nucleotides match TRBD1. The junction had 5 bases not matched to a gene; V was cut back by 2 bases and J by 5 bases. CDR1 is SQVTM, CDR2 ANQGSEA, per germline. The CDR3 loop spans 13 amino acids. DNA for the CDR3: TGCAGCGTTGAACCACAGGGGAAAACTGAAGCTTTCTTT. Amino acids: CSVEPQGKTEAFF.

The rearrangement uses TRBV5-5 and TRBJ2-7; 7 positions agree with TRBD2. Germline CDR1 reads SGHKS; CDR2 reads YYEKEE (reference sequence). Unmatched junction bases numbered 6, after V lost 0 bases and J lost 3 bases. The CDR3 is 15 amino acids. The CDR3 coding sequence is TGTGCCAGCAGCTTGGAGGTCGGGGGGAACTACGAGCAGTACGTC. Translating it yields CASSLEVGGNYEQYV.

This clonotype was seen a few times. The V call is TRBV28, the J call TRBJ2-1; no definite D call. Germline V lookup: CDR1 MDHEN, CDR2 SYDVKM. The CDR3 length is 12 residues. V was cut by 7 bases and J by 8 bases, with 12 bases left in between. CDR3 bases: TGTGCCAGCACCCCTAGGGCAGATGAGCAGTTCTTC. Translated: CASTPRADEQFF.

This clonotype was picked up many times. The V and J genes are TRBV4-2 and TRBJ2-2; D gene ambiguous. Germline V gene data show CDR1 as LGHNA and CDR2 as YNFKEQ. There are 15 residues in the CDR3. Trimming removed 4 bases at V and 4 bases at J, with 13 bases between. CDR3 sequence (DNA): TGTGCCAGCAGCCCATCCGTTGGTTTCACCGGGGAGCTGTTTTTT. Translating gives CASSPSVGFTGELFF.

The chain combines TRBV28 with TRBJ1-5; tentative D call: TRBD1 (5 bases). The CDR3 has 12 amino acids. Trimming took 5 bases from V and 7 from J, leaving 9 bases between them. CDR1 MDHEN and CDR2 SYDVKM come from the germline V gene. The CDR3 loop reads CASSPQGQPQHF. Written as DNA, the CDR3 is TGTGCCAGCAGTCCCCAGGGACAGCCCCAGCATTTT.

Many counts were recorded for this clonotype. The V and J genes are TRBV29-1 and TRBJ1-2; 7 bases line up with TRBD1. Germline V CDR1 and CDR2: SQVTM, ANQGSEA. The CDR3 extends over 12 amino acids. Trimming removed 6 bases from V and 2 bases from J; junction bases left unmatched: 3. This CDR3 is CSVRDSNYGYTF. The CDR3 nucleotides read TGCAGCGTCCGGGACAGCAACTATGGCTACACCTTC.

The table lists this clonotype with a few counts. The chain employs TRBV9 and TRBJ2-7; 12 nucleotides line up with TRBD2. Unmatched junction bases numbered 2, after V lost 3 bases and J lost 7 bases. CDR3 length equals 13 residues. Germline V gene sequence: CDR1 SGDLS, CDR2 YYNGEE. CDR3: CASSAGLAGEQYV. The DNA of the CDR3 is TGTGCCAGCAGCGCAGGACTAGCGGGGGAGCAGTACGTC.

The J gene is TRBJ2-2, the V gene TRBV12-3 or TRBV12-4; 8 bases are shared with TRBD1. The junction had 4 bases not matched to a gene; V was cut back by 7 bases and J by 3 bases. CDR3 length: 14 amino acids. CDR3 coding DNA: TGTGCCAGCACCCCGGACAGGGACACCGGGGAGCTGTTTTTT. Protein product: CASTPDRDTGELFF.

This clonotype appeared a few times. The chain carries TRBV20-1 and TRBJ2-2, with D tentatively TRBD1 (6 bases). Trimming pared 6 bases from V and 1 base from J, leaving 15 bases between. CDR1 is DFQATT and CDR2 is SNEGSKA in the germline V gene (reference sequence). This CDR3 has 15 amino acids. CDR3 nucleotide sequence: TGCAGTGCAATCGGCCCGACAGGGAACACCGGGGAGCTGTTTTTT. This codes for CSAIGPTGNTGELFF.

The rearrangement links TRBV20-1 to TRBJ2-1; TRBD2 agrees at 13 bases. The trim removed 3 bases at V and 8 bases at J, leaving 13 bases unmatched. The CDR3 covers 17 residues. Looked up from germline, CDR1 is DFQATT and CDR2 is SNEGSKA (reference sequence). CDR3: CSASPTRLAGGNHEQFF. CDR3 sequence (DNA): TGCAGTGCTAGCCCAACACGACTAGCGGGGGGAAACCATGAGCAGTTCTTC.

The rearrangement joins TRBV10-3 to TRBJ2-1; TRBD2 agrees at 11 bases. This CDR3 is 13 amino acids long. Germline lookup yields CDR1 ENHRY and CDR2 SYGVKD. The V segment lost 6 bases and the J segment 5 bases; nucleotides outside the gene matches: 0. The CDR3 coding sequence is TGTGCCATCAGGACTAGCGGGGACAATGAGCAGTTCTTC. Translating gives CAIRTSGDNEQFF.